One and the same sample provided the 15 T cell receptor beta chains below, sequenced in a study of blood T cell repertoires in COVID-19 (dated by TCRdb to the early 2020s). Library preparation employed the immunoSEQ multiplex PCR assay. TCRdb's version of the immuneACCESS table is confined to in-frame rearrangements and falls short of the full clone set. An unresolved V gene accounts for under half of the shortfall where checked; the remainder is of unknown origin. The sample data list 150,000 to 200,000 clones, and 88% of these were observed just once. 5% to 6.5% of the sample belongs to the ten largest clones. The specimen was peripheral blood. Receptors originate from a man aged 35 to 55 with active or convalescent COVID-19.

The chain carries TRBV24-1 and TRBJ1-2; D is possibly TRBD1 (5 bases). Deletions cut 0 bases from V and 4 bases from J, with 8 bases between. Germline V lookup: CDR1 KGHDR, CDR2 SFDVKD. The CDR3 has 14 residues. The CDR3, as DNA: TGTGCCACCAGTGATTTGCCAGGGCCCTATGGCTACACCTTC. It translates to CATSDLPGPYGYTF.

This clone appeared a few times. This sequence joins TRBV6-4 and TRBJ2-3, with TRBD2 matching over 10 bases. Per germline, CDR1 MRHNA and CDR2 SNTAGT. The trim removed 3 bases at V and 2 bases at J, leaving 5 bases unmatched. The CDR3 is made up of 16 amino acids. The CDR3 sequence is CASSETSGDPTDTQYF. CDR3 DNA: TGTGCCAGCAGTGAAACTAGCGGGGACCCCACAGATACGCAGTATTTT.

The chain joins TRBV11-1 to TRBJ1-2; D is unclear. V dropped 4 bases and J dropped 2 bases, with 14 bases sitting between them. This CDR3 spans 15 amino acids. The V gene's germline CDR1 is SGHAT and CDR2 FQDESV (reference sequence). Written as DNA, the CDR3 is TGTGCCAGCAGCTGGAGCTTAGAGGCCAACTATGGCTACACCTTC. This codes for CASSWSLEANYGYTF.

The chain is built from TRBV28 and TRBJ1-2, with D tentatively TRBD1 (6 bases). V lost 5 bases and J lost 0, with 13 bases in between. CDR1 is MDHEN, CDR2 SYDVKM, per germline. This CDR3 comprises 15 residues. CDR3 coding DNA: TGTGCCAGCAGTCCCCCCGGGACAACTAACTATGGCTACACCTTC. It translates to CASSPPGTTNYGYTF.

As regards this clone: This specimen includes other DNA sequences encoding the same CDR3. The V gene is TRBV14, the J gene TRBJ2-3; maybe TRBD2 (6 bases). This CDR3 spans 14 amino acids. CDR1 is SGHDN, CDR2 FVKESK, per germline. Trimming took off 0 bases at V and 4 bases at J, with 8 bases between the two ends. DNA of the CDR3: TGTGCCAGCAGCCAAGATCGGGGGTCAGATACGCAGTATTTT. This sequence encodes CASSQDRGSDTQYF.

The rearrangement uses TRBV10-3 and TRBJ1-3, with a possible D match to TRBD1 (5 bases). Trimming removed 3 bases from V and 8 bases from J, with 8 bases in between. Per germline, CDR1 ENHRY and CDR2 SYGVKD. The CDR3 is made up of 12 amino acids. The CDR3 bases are TGTGCCATCAGTGATTGGGGGGACACCATATATTTT. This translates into CAISDWGDTIYF.

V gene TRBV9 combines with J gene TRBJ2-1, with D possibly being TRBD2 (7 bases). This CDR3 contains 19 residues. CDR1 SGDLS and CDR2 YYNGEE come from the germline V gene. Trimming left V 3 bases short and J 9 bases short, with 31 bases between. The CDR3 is CASSGGDVHFAGAGPEQFF. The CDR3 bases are TGTGCCAGCAGCGGCGGGGACGTTCATTTTGCGGGGGCCGGGCCTGAGCAGTTCTTC.

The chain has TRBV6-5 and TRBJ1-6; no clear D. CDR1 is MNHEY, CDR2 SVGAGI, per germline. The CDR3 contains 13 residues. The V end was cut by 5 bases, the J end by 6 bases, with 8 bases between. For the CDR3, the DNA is TGTGCCAGCAGTCAGGCCTCTAATTCACCCCTCCACTTT. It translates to CASSQASNSPLHF.

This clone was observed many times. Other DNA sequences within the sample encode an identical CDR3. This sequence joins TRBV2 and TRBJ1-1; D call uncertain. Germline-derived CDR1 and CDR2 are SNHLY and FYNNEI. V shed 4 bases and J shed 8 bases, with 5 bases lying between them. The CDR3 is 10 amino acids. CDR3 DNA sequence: TGTGCCAGCAGTGTCGGGGAAGCTTTCTTT. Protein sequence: CASSVGEAFF.

This chain's CDR3 is CASSLDGSGTPYEQYF. CDR3 coding DNA: TGTGCCAGCAGCTTAGATGGTAGCGGGACCCCCTACGAGCAGTACTTC. The rearrangement uses TRBV7-2 and TRBJ2-7; 8 nucleotides align to TRBD2. Germline V gene data show CDR1 as SGHTA and CDR2 as FQGNSA. The V segment lost 1 base and the J segment 2 bases; nucleotides outside the gene matches: 7. This CDR3 is built from 16 residues.

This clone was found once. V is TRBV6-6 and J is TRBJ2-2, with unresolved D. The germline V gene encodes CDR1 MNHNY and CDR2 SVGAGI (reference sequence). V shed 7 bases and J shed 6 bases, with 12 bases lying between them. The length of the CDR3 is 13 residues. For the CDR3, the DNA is TGTGCCAGCACCCAGGCTGGGTCCGGGGAGCTGTTTTTT. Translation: CASTQAGSGELFF.

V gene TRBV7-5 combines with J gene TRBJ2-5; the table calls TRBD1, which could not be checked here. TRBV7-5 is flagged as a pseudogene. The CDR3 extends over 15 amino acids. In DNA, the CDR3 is TGTGCCAGTCCCCGGACGGGACAGCCAAGAGTGGCCCAGTACTTC. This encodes CASPRTGQPRVAQYF.

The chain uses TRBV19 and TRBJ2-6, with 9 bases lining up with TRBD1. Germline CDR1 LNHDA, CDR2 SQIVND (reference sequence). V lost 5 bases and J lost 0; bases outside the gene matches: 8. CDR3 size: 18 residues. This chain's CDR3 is CASSPGTGYDSGANVLTF. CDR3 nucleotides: TGTGCCAGTAGTCCTGGGACAGGGTACGACTCTGGGGCCAACGTCCTGACTTTC. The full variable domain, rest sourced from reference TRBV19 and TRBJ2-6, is DGGITQSPKYLFRKEGQNVTLSCEQNLNHDAMYWYRQDPGQGLRLIYYSQIVNDFQKGDIAEGYSVSREKKESFPLTVTSAQKNPTAFYLCASSPGTGYDSGANVLTFGAGSRLTVL.

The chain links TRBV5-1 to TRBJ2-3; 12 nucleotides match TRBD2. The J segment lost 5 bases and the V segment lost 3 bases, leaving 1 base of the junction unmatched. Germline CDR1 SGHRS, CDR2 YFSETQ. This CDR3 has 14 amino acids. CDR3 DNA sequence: TGCGCCAGCAGCTGGACTAGCGGGGAAGATACGCAGTATTTT. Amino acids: CASSWTSGEDTQYF. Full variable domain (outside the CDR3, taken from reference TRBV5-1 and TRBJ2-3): KAGVTQTPRYLIKTRGQQVTLSCSPISGHRSVSWYQQTPGQGLQFLFEYFSETQRNKGNFPGRFSGRQFSNSRSEMNVSTLELGDSALYLCASSWTSGEDTQYFGPGTRLTVL.

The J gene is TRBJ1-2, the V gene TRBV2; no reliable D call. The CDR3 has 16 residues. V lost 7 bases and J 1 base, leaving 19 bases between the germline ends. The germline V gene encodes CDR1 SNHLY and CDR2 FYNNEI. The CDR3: CASTPGIGGINYGYTF. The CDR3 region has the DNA TGTGCCAGCACTCCGGGGATCGGAGGGATTAACTATGGCTACACCTTC.